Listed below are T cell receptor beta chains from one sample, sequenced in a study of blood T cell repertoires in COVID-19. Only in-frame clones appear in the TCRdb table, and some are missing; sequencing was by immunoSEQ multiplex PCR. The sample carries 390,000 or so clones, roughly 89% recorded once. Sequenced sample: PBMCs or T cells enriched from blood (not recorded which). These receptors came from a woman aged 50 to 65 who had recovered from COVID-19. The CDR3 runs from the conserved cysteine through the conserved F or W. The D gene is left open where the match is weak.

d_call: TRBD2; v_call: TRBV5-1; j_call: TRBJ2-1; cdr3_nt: TGCGCCAGCAGCTTGGTTGGCGGGGGGGCCTCTGATGAGCAGTTCTTC; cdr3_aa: CASSLVGGGASDEQFF
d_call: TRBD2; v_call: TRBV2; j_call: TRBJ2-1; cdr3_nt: TGTGCCAGCAGTCTCGAGGTGGCGGGGGGGATAAATGAGCAGTTCTTC; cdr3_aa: CASSLEVAGGINEQFF
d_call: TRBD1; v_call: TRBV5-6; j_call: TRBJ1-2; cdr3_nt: TGTGCCAGCAGCTGGGGGTCAGACAGGGGGTTCTATGGCTACACCTTC; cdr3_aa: CASSWGSDRGFYGYTF
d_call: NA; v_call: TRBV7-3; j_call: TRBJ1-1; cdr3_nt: TGTGCCAGCAGCCCCGGAGGGTCGGTGACTGAAGCTTTCTTT; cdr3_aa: CASSPGGSVTEAFF
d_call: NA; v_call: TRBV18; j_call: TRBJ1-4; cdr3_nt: TGTGCCAGCTCACTGGATGGGGGGTCGAGTGAAAAACTGTTTTTT; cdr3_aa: CASSLDGGSSEKLFF
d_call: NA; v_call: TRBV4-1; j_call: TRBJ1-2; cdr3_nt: TGCGCCAGCAGCCAAGACCCCCGGGGTGCTCGGTATGGCTACACCTTC; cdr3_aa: CASSQDPRGARYGYTF
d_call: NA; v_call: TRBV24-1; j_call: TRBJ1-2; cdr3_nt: TGTGCCACCAGTGATACGGGGGGTGATGGCTACACCTTC; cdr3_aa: CATSDTGGDGYTF
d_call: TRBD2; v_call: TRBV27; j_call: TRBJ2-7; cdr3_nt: TGTGCCAGCAGTACACTCGATCAGCGGGGGGTCCGCTTC; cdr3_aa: CASSTLDQRGVRF
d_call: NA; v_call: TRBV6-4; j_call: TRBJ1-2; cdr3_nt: TGTGCCAGCAGTGACTCCCTCAGTCGCGGCTACACCTTC; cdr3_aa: CASSDSLSRGYTF
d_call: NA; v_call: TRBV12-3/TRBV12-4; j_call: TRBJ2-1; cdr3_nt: TGTGCCAGCAGCTCCCGGGGCAATGAGCAGTTCTTC; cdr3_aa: CASSSRGNEQFF
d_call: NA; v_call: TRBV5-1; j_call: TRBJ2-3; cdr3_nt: TGCGCCAGCAGCCCGGAGGGCACCTACACAGATACGCAGTATTTT; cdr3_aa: CASSPEGTYTDTQYF